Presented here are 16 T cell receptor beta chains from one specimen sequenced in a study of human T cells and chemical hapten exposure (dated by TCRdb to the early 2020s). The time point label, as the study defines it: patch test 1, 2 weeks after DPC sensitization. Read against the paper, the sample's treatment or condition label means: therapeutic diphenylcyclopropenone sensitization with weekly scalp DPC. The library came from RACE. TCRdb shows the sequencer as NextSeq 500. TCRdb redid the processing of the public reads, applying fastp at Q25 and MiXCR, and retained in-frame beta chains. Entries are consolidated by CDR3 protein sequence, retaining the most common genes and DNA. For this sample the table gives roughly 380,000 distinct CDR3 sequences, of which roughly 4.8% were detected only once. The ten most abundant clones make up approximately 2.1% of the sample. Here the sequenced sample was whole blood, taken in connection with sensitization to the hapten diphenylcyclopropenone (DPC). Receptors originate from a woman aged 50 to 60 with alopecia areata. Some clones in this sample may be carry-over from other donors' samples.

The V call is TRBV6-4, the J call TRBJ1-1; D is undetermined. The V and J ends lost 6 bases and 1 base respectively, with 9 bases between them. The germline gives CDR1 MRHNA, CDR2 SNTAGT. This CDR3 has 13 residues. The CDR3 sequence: CASSAGENTEAFF. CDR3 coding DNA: TGTGCCAGCAGCGCCGGGGAGAACACTGAAGCTTTCTTT.

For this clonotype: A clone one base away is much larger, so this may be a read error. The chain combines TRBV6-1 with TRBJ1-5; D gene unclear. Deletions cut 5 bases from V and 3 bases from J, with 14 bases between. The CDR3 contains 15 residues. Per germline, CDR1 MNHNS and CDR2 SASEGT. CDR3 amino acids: CASSSEALPNQPQHF. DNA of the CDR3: TGTGCCAGCAGTTCAGAGGCCTTGCCCAATCAGCCCCAGCATTTT.

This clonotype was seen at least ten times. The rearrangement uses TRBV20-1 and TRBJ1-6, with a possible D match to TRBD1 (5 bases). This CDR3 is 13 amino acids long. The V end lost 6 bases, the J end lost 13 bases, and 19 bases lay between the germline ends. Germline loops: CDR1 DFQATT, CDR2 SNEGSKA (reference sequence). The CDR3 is CSATGTDFSPLHF. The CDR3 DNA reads TGCAGTGCCACCGGGACGGATTTTAGTCCCCTCCACTTT.

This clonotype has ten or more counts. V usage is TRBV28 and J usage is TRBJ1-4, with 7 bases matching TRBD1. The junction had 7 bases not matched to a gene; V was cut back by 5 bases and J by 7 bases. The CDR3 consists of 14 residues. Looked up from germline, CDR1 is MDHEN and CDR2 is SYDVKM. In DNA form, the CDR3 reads TGTGCCAGCAGTCCGACAGGGCGTATTGAAAAACTGTTTTTT. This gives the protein CASSPTGRIEKLFF.

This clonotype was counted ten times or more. The CDR3 sequence: CATSRGMAGGTDTQYF. CDR3 sequence (DNA): TGTGCCACCAGCAGAGGGATGGCGGGCGGCACAGATACGCAGTATTTT. The chain links TRBV15 to TRBJ2-3; possible D gene TRBD2, 5 bases. The V gene's germline CDR1 is LNHNV and CDR2 YYDKDF (reference sequence). The CDR3 extends over 16 amino acids. V lost 1 base to trimming and J lost 1 base, with 12 bases between them.

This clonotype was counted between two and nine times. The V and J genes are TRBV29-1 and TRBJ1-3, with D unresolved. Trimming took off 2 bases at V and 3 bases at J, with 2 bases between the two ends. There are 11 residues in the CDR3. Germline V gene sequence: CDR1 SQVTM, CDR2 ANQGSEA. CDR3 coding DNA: TGCAGCGTTGAAAGTGGAAACACCATATATTTT. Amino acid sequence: CSVESGNTIYF.

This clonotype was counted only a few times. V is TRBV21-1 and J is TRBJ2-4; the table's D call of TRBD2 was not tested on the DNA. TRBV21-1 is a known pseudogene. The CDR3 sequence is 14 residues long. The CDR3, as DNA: TGTGCCAGCAGCAAAGCAGGTAGCGGGGACATTCAGTACTTC. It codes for CASSKAGSGDIQYF.

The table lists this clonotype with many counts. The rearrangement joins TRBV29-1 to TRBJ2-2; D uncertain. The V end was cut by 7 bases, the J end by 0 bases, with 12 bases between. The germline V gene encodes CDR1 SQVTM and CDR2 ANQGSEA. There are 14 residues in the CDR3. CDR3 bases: TGCAGCGGCCAACAGAGCCCGAACACCGGGGAGCTGTTTTTT. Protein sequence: CSGQQSPNTGELFF.

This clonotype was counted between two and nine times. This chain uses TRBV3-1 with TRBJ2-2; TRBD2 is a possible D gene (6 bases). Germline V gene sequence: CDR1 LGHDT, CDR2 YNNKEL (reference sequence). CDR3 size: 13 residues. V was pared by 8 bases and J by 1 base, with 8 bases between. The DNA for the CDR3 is TGTGCCAGCGGGCGGGGGAACACCGGGGAGCTGTTTTTT. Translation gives CASGRGNTGELFF.

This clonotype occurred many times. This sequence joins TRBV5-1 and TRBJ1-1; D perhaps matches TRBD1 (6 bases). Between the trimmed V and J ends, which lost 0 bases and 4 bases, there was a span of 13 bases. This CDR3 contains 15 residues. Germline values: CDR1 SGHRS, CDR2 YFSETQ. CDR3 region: CASSLAGGRGTEAFF. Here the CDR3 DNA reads TGCGCCAGCAGCTTGGCCGGGGGCAGGGGCACTGAAGCTTTCTTT.

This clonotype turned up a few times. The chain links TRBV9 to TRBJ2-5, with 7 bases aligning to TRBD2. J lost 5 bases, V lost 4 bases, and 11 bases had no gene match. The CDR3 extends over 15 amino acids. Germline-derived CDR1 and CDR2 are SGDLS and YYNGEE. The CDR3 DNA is TGTGCCAGCAGCTCCGGGACTACCTTAGGGGAGACCCAGTACTTC. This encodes CASSSGTTLGETQYF.

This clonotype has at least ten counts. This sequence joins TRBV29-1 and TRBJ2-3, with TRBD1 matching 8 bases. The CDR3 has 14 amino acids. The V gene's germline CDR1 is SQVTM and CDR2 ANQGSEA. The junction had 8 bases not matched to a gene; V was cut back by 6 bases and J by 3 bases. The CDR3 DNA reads TGCAGCGTCAAGGACAGGGTGGGGACAGATACGCAGTATTTT. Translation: CSVKDRVGTDTQYF.

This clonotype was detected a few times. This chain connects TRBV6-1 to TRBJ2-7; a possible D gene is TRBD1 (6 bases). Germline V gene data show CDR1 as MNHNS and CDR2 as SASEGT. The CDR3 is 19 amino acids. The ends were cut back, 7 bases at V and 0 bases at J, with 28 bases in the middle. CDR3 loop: CASNQAPGPGDHNSYEQYF. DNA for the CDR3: TGTGCCAGCAACCAGGCGCCCGGCCCAGGGGATCACAACTCCTACGAGCAGTACTTC.

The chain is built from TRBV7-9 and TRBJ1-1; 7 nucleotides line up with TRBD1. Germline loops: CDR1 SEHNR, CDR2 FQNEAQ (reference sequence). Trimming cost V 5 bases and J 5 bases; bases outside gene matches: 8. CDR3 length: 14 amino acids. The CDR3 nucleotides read TGTGCCAGCAGCCTTCCGGGACAGAGGACTGAAGCTTTCTTT. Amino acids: CASSLPGQRTEAFF.

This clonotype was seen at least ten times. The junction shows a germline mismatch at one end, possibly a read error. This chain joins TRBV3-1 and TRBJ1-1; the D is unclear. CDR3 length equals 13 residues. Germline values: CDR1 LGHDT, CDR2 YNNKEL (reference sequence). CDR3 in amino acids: CASSQTGNTEAFF. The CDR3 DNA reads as TGCGCCAGCAGCCAGACGGGGAACACTGAAGCTTTCTTT.

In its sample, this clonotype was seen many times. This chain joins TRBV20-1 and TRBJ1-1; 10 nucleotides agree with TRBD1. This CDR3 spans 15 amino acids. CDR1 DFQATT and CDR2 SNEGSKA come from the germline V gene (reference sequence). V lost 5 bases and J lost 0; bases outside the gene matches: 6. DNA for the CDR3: TGCAGTGCTCCCCGACAGGGGGCATTGAACACTGAAGCTTTCTTT. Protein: CSAPRQGALNTEAFF.